The rows below give T cell receptor beta chains drawn from one sample of a study of shared T cell receptors in the human thymus. This table comes from immunoSEQ multiplex PCR, and its TCRdb copy is limited to in-frame clones, with some not included. The sample yields roughly 700,000 clones, 85% to 90% seen once. A further study also used this sample, focusing on human thymus T cells.

The sequenced material came from thymocytes. These receptors originate from a boy in the first two years of life with a congenital heart defect. CDR3s include the opening cysteine and the closing phenylalanine or tryptophan. A D gene is named only where the DNA matches it firmly. The listing skips clone size in some rows; elsewhere it reads once, few, many or a size class.

TRBD1,NA,TRBJ1-2,TRBV6-5,CASSQGQGYGYTF,TGTGCCAGCAGTCAAGGACAGGGTTATGGCTACACCTTC
TRBD2,NA,TRBJ2-3,TRBV4-3,CASSQGGTSASGGTDTQYF,TGCGCCAGCAGCCAAGGAGGGACTAGCGCCTCCGGAGGCACAGATACGCAGTATTTT
NA,once,TRBJ2-1,TRBV11-2,CASSLEVDSSYNEQFF,TGTGCCAGCAGCTTAGAAGTCGACAGCTCCTACAATGAGCAGTTCTTC
NA,NA,TRBJ2-5,TRBV7-6,CASSARWGVIQETQYF,TGTGCCAGCAGCGCTAGATGGGGGGTCATCCAAGAGACCCAGTACTTC
NA,NA,TRBJ2-1,TRBV4-1,CASSQDREEDNEQFF,TGCGCCAGCAGCCAAGATCGCGAGGAGGACAATGAGCAGTTCTTC
TRBD2,NA,TRBJ2-7,TRBV7-3,CASSPGTSGSHEQYF,TGTGCCAGCAGCCCTGGGACTAGCGGGAGCCACGAGCAGTACTTC
NA,NA,TRBJ2-1,TRBV4-1,CASSPLLGRALYNEQFF,TGCGCCAGCAGCCCCTTGCTGGGCAGGGCACTCTACAATGAGCAGTTCTTC
TRBD1,once,TRBJ2-2,TRBV4-3,CASRPTGEAGELFF,TGCGCCAGCAGGCCGACAGGGGAGGCCGGGGAGCTGTTTTTT
NA,NA,TRBJ2-7,TRBV7-9,CASMLGGFSYEQYF,TGTGCCAGCATGCTCGGCGGGTTCTCCTACGAGCAGTACTTC
NA,NA,TRBJ2-1,TRBV15,CATSRGGPTKHPLFF,TGTGCCACCAGCAGAGGAGGGCCTACCAAACATCCTCTGTTCTTC
NA,few,TRBJ2-6,TRBV5-6,CASSQPMAAGANVLTF,TGTGCCAGCAGCCAACCGATGGCCGCTGGGGCCAACGTCCTGACTTTC
TRBD2,NA,TRBJ2-5,TRBV7-7,CASSLGLGTSGQETQYF,TGTGCCAGCAGCCTGGGTCTAGGAACTAGCGGGCAAGAGACCCAGTACTTC
TRBD1,NA,TRBJ1-1,TRBV7-6,CASSQGQQNTEAFF,TGTGCCAGCAGCCAGGGACAGCAGAACACTGAAGCTTTCTTT
NA,NA,TRBJ2-3,TRBV4-3,CASSPRRASAGTPHSTDTQYF,TGCGCCAGCAGCCCTAGGCGGGCCAGCGCGGGCACTCCCCATAGCACAGATACGCAGTATTTT
TRBD2,once,TRBJ2-1,TRBV10-2,CASRSSGVSYNEQFF,TGCGCCAGCAGGAGTAGCGGGGTCTCCTACAATGAGCAGTTCTTC
TRBD1,NA,TRBJ2-7,TRBV7-9,CASSKCRDRMNEQYF,TGTGCCAGCAGCAAGTGCCGGGACAGGATGAACGAGCAGTACTTC